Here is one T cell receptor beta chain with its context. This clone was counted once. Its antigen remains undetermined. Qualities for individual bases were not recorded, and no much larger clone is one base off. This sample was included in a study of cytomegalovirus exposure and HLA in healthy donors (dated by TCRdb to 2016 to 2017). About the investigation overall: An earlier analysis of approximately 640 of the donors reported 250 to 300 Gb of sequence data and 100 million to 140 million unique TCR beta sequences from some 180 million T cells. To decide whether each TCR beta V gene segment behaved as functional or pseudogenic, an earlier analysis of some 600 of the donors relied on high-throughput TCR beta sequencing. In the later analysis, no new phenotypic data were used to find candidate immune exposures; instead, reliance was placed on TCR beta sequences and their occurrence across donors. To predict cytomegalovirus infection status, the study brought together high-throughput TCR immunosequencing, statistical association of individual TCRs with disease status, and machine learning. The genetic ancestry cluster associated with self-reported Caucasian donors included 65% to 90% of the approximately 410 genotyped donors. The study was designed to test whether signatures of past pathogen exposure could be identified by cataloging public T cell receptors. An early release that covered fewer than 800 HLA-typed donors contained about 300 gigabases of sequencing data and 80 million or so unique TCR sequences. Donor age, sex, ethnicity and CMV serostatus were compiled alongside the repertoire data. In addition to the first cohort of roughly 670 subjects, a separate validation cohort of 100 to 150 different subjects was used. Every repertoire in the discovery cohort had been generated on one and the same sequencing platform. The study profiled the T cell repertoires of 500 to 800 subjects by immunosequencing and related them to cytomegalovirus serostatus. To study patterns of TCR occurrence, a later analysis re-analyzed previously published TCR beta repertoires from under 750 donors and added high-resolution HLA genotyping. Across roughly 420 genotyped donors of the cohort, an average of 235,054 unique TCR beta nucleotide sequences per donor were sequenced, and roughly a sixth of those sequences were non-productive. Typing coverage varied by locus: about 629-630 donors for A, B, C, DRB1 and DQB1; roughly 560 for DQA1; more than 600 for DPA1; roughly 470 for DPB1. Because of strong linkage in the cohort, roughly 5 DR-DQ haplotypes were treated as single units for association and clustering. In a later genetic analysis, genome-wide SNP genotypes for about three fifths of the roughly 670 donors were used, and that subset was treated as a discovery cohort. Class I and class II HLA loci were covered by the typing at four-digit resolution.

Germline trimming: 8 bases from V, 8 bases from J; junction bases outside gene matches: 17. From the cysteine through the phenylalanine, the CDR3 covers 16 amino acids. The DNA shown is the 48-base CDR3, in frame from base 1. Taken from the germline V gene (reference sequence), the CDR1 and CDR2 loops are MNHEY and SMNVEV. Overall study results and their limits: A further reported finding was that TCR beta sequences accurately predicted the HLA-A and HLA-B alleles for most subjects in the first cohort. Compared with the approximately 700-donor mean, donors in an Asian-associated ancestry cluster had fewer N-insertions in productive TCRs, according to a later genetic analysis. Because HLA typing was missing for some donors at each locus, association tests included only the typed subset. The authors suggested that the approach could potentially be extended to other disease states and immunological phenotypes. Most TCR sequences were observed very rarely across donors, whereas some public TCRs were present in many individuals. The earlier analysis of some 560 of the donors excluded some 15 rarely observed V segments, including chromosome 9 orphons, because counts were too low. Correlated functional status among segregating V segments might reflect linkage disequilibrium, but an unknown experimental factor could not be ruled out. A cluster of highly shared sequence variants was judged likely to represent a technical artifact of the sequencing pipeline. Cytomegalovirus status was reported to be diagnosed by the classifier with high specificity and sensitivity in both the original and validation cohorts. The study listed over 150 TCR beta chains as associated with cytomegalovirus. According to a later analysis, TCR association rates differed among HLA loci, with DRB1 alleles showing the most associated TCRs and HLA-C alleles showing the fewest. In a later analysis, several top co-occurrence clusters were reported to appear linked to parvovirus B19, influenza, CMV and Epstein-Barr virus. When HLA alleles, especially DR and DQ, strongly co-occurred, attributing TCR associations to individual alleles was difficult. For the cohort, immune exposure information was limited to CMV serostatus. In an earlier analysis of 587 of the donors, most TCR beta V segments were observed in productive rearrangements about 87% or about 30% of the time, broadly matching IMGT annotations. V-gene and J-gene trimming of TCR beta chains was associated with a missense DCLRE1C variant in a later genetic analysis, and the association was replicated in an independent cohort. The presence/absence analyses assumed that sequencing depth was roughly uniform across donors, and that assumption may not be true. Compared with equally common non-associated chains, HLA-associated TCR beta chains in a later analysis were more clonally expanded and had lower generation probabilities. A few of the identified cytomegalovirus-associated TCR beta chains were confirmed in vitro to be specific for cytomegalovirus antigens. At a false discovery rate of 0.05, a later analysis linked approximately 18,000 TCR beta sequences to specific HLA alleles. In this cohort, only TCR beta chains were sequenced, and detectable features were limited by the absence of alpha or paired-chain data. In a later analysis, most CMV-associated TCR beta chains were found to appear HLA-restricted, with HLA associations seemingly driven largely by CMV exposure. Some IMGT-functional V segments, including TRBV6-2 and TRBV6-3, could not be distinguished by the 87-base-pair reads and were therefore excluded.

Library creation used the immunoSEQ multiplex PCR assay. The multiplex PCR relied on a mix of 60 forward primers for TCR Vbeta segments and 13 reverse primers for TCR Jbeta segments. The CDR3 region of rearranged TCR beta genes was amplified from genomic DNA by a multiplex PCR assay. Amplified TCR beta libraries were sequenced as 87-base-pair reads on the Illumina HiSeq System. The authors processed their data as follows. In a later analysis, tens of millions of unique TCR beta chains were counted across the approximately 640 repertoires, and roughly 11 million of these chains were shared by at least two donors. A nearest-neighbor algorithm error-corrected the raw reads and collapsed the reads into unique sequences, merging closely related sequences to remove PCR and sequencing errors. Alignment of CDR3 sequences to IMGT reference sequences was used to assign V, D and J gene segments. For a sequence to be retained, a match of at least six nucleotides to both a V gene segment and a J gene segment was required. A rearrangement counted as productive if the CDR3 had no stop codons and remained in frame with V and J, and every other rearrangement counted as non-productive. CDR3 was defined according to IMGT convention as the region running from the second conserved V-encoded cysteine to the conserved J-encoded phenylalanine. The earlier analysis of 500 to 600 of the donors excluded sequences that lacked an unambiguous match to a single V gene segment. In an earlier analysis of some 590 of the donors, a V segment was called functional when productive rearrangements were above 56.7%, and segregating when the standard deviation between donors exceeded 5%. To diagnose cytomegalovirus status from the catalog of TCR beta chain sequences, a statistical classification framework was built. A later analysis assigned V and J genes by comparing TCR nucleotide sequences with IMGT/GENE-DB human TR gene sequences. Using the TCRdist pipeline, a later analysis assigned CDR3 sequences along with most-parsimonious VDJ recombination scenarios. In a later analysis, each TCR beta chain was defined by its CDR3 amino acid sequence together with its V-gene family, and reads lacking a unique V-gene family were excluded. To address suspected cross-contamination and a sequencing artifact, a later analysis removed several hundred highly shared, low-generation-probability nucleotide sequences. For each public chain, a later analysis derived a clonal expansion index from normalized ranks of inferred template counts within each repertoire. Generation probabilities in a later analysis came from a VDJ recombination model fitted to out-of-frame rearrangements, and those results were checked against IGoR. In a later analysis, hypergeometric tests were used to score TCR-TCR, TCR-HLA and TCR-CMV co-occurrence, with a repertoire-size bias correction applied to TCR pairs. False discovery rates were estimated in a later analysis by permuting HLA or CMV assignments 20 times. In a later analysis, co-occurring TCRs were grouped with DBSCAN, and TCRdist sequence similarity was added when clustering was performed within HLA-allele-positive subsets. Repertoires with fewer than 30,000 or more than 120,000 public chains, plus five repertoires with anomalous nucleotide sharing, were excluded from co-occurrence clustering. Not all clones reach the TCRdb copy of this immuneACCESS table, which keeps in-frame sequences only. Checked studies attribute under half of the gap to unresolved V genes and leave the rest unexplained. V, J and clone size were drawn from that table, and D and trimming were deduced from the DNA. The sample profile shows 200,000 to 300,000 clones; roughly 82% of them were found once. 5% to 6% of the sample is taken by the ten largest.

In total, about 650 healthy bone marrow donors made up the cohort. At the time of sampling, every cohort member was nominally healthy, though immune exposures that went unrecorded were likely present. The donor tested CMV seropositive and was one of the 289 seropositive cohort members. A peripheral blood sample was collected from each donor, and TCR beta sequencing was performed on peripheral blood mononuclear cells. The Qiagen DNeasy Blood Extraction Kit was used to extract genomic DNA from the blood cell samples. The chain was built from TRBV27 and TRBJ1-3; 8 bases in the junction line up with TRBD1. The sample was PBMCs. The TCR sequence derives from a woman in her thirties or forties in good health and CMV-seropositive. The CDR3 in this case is CASGRTGLLAGDTIYF. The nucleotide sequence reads TGTGCCAGCGGGAGGACAGGGCTACTGGCGGGGGACACCATATATTTT.